This T cell receptor beta chain originates from a study of cytomegalovirus exposure and HLA in healthy donors. The germline V gene encodes CDR1 SGDLS and CDR2 YYNGEE. V lost 0 bases to trimming and J lost 2 bases; unmatched junction nucleotides: 2. The CDR3 extends over 15 amino acids. Libraries were prepared by immunoSEQ multiplex PCR; TCRdb keeps only in-frame clonotypes and omits some of them. Found here are some 170,000 clones, around nine tenths of them singletons; the top ten hold around 2.1%. Material for sequencing was PBMCs. The chain has TRBV9 and TRBJ2-3, with TRBD1 matching 8 bases. The clonotype comes from a woman aged 18 to 35 in good health and CMV-seronegative. CDR3 in amino acids: CASSVAGGTTDTQYF. CDR3 sequence (DNA): TGTGCCAGCAGCGTAGCAGGGGGCACCACAGATACGCAGTATTTT.